This T cell receptor (beta chain) comes out of a study of patients and donors after allogeneic stem cell transplantation. TCRdb re-called the RT-PCR reads through MiXCR, storing one row per CDR3 protein. The sample carries 190,000 or so distinct CDR3 sequences, around 41% recorded once. Germline CDR1 reads SGHDT; CDR2 reads YYEEEE. V shed 4 bases and J shed 6 bases, with 10 bases lying between them. The CDR3 sequence is 13 residues long. The sequence came from a human donor who was either an allogeneic HSCT recipient or a stem cell or donor lymphocyte infusion donor (not recorded which). It is not recorded whose cells these are; they may come from a transplant donor. V is TRBV5-6 and J is TRBJ2-2; the D gene is possibly TRBD1 (6 bases). The source material was blood, either unsorted or a sorted T cell fraction (not recorded which). DNA of the CDR3: TGTGCCAGCAGCCTCGGACAGCCCGGGGAGCTGTTTTTT. Its translation is CASSLGQPGELFF.